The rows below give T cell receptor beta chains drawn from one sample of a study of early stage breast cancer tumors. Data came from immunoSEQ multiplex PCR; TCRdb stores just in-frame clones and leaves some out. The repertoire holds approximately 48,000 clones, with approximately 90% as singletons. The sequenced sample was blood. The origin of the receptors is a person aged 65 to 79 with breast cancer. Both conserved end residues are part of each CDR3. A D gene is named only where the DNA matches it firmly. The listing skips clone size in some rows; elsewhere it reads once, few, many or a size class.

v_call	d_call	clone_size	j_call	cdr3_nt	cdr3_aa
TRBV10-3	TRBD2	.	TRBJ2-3	TGTGCCATCAGTTGGACTAGCGGGGGGGCCCAGGATACGCAGTATTTT	CAISWTSGGAQDTQYF
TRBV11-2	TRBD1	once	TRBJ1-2	TGTGCCAGCAGCTTAACCCGGACAGGGGCGAACACCTTC	CASSLTRTGANTF
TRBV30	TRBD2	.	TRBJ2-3	TGTGCCTGGAGTGTCGGGACTAGCGGCACAGATACGCAGTATTTT	CAWSVGTSGTDTQYF
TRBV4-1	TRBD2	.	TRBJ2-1	TGCGCCAGCAGCTATCGAGCTAGCGGGACTATATTGGGGAATGAGCAGTTCTTC	CASSYRASGTILGNEQFF
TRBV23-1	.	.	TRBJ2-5	TGCGCCAGCGTGAGAGAGATTGCGGGGCAAGAGACCCAGTACTTC	CASVREIAGQETQYF
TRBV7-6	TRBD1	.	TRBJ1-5	TGTGCCAGCAGCTGGACAGGGGGTTTGGGTCAGCCCCAGCATTTT	CASSWTGGLGQPQHF
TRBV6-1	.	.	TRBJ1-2	TGTGCCAGCAATCGGGAAGGAAACTATGGCTACACCTTC	CASNREGNYGYTF
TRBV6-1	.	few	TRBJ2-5	TGTGCCAGCACAGGGAACAGTTGGTACCAAGAGACCCAGTACTTC	CASTGNSWYQETQYF
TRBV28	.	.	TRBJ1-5	TGTGCCAGCAGTATACTTAGACAGCCCCAGCATTTT	CASSILRQPQHF
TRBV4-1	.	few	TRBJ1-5	TGCGCCAGCAGCCAAGATAGCGAACGGCCCCAGCATTTT	CASSQDSERPQHF
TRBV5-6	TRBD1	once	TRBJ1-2	TGTGCCAGCAGCTCGGGACAGCTTGGCAACTATGGCTACACCTTC	CASSSGQLGNYGYTF
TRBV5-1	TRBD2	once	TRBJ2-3	TGCGCCAGCAGCTTGAGCGGGAGGGCAAATACGCAGTATTTT	CASSLSGRANTQYF
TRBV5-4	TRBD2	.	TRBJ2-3	TGTGCCAGCAGCTTCCGACTAGCCCAGAGCACAGATACGCAGTATTTT	CASSFRLAQSTDTQYF
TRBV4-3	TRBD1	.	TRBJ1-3	TGCGCCAGCAGCCAAGCTGGGACAGGGGGGGACACCATATATTTT	CASSQAGTGGDTIYF
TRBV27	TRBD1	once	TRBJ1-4	TGTGCCAGCAGTTTAAACGGACGGACAGGGAGTGAAAAACTGTTTTTT	CASSLNGRTGSEKLFF
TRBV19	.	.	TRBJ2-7	TGTGCCAGTAGTAACCCAGGGGCCTACGAGCAGTACTTC	CASSNPGAYEQYF
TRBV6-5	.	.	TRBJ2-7	TGTGCCAGCAGTTTCGTTGAATCGACAGGTGACTACGAGCAGTACTTC	CASSFVESTGDYEQYF
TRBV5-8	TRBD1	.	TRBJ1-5	TGTGCCAGCAGCCTTCGACAGGGAGTGGTTGACAATCAGCCCCAGCATTTT	CASSLRQGVVDNQPQHF
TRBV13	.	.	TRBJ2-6	TGTGCCAGCAGCTTACAAAGCGGGGCCAACGTCCTGACTTTC	CASSLQSGANVLTF
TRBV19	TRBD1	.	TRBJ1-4	TGTGCCACCCAAGGACAGGGGAAGGAAAAACTGTTTTTT	CATQGQGKEKLFF
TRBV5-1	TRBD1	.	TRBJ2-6	TGCGCCGGTAGACAGGGCTCTGGGGCCAACGTCCTGACTTTC	CAGRQGSGANVLTF
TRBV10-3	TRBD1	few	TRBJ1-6	TGTGCCATCAGTGCGGGGACAGGCTCTTCACCCCTCCACTTT	CAISAGTGSSPLHF
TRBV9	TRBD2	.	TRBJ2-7	TGTGCCAGCAGCCCCGGACTAGCGGGGTACGAGCAGTACTTC	CASSPGLAGYEQYF
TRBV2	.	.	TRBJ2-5	TGTGCCAGCAGTGATAACCTAGCCCAAGAGACCCAGTACTTC	CASSDNLAQETQYF
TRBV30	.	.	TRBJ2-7	TGTGCCTGGAGTGTACAGTACGAGCAGTACTTC	CAWSVQYEQYF
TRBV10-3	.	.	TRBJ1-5	TGTGCCATCAGTGAACCAGATCAGCCCCAGCATTTT	CAISEPDQPQHF
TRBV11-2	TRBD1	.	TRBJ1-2	TGTGCCAGCAGCTCAATTCGGGACAGGGTTTACTATGGCTACACCTTC	CASSSIRDRVYYGYTF
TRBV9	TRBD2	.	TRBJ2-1	TGTGCCAGTGACACGGGAGGGGGATACAATGAGCAGTTCTTC	CASDTGGGYNEQFF
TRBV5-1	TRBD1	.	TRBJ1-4	TGCGCCAGCAGCGATGACAGGGGAACTAATGAAAAACTGTTTTTT	CASSDDRGTNEKLFF
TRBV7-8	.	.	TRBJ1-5	TGTGCCAGCAGCTTCGTTACAGGGAATCAGCCCCAGCATTTT	CASSFVTGNQPQHF
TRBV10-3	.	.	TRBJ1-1	TGTGCCATCAGTGAGTCGGCCAATGAAGCTTTCTTT	CAISESANEAFF
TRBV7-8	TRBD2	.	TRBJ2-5	TGTGCCAGCAGCTTAGCGGCGGGGGTGGAGACCCAGTACTTC	CASSLAAGVETQYF
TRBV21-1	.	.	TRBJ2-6	TGTGCCAGCAGCAAAACGGTAGAACAGCCCTCTGGGGCCAACGTCCTGACTTTC	CASSKTVEQPSGANVLTF
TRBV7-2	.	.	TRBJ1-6	TGTGCCAGCAGCTTGTATGGGGGCGCAGTTAATTCACCCCTCCACTTT	CASSLYGGAVNSPLHF
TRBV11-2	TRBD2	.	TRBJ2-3	TGTGCCAGCAGTCCTAGAGCGGCGGGAGGCACAGATACGCAGTATTTT	CASSPRAAGGTDTQYF
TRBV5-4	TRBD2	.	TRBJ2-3	TGTGCCAGCAGCCGTGGGACTAGCGGGAGGACAGATACGCAGTATTTT	CASSRGTSGRTDTQYF
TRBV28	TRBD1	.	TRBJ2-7	TGTGCCAGCGTCTCAGGGGGCGAGCAGTACTTC	CASVSGGEQYF
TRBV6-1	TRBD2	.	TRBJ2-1	TGTGCCAGCAGTGTGGGTCCGGCGGGAGATGTTGAGCAGTTCTTC	CASSVGPAGDVEQFF
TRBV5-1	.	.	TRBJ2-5	TGCGCCAGCAGATTGGGGTCGCGGGTTCGCCAAGAGACCCAGTACTTC	CASRLGSRVRQETQYF
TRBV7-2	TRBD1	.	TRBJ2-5	TGTGCCAGCAGCTTGCACAGGGGAATGGAGACCCAGTACTTC	CASSLHRGMETQYF
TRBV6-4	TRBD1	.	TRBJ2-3	TGTGCCAGCAGCCCCGAGAGGACAGGGGGCACAGATACGCAGTATTTT	CASSPERTGGTDTQYF
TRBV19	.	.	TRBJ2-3	TGTGCCAGTAGTATAGCTCATGGGCCAGATACGCAGTATTTT	CASSIAHGPDTQYF
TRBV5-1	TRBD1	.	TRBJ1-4	TGCGCCAGCAGCTTCGGACAGGCTAATGAAAAACTGTTTTTT	CASSFGQANEKLFF
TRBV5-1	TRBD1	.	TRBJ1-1	TGCGCCAGCAGCTACGACCCCGGGCCGGGGACAGGGGGCGAAGCTTTCTTT	CASSYDPGPGTGGEAFF
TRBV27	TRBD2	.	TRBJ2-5	TGTGCCAGCAGTTTAAGCGGGGGCCAAGAGACCCAGTACTTC	CASSLSGGQETQYF
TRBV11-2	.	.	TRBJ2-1	TGTGCCAGCAGCTTGCAACCTTGGGGCCCGGGTAATGAGCAGTTCTTC	CASSLQPWGPGNEQFF
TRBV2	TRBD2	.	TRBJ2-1	TGTGCCAGCAGGGGGAGAGGACTAGCGGGGCTCTACAATGAGCAGTTCTTC	CASRGRGLAGLYNEQFF
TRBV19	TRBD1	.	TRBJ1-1	TGTGCCAGTAGTTCCCGGGACAGGTACACTGAAGCTTTCTTT	CASSSRDRYTEAFF